The source of this T cell receptor beta chain is a study of Tregs in tolerant kidney transplant recipients. General study findings and limits: Few patients were studied, so findings need validation in larger groups. This study did not directly address biological reproducibility.

The germline gives CDR1 MGHRA, CDR2 YSYEKL. The ends were cut back, 3 bases at V and 2 bases at J, with 11 bases in the middle. The CDR3 consists of 14 residues. Details on this clone: What it binds is unknown. The CDR3 end is not reached by the read, which stops 3 residues before it; the germline J gene fills it in.

The nonmyeloablative bone marrow transplants came from related graft donors, with transient mixed chimerism. Unstimulated regulatory T cells (CD4+CD25+CD127-), CD4+CD25- non-regulatory cells, CD4 and CD8 cells were FACS-sorted from thawed PBMCs. Sequencing was performed with immunoSEQ multiplex PCR; in TCRdb, only in-frame clones are kept and a portion is missing. In all, the sample yields approximately 11,000 clones. This sample comprised CD8+ T cells from blood (PBMCs), obtained 24 months after the transplant. The rearrangement joins TRBV4-1 to TRBJ2-7, with D possibly being TRBD1 (6 bases). The clonotype originates from a human patient who received a combined kidney and bone marrow transplant. Some of the T cells might come from the graft donor. CDR3 DNA (partial): TGCGCCAGCAGCCACGAACAGGGCCCCTACGAG. This codes for CASSHEQGPYE. The whole CDR3 is CASSHEQGPYEQYF.